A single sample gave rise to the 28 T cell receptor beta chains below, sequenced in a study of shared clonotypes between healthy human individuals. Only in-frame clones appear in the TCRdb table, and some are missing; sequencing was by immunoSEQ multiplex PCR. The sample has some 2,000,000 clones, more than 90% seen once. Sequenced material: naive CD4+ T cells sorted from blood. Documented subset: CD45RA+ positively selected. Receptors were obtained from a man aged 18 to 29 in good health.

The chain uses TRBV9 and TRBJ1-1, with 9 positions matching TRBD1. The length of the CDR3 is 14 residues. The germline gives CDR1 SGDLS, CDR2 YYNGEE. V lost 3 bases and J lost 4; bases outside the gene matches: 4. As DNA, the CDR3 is TGTGCCAGCAGCGGGGACAGGGTCGGCACTGAAGCTTTCTTT. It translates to CASSGDRVGTEAFF.

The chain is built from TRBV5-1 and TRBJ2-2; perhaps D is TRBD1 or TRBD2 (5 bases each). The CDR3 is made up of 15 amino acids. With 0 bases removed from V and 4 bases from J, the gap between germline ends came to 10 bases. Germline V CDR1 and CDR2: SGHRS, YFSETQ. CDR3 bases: TGCGCCAGCAGCTTGGCCGGGGACCGCACCGGGGAGCTGTTTTTT. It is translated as CASSLAGDRTGELFF.

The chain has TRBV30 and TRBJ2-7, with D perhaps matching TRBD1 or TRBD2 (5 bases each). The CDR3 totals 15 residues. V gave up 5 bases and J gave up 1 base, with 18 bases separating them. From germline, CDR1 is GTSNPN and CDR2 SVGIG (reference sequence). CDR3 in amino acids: CAWGNSGTPSYEQYF. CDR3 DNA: TGTGCCTGGGGGAATTCCGGGACCCCTTCCTACGAGCAGTACTTC.

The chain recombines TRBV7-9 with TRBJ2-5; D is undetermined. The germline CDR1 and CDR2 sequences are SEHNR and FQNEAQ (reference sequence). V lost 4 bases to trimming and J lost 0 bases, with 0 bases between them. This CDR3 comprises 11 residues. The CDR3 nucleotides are TGTGCCAGCAGCTACCAAGAGACCCAGTACTTC. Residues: CASSYQETQYF.

Written as DNA, the CDR3 is TGTGCCAGCAGCTTAGCCACAGGGGGCGGCTATGGCTACACCTTC. As protein: CASSLATGGGYGYTF. V usage is TRBV7-9 and J usage is TRBJ1-2, with 9 bases that match TRBD1. Germline lookup yields CDR1 SEHNR and CDR2 FQNEAQ (reference sequence). The CDR3 contains 15 residues. The V segment lost 0 bases and the J segment 4 bases; nucleotides outside the gene matches: 3.

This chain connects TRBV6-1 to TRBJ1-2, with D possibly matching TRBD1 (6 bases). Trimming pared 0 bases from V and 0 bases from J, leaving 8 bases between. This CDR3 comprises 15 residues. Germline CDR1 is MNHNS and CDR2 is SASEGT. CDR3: CASSEAQGTNYGYTF. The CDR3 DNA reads TGTGCCAGCAGTGAAGCCCAGGGGACTAACTATGGCTACACCTTC.

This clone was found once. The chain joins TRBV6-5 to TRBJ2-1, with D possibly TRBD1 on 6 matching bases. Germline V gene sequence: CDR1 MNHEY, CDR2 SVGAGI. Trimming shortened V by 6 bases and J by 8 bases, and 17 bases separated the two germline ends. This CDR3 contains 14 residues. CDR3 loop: CASSQRQAVDEQFF. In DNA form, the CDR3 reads TGTGCCAGCAGCCAAAGACAGGCCGTAGATGAGCAGTTCTTC.

The chain's CDR3 is CASSWDRGNTEAFF. The CDR3 DNA reads as TGTGCCAGCAGCTGGGACAGGGGGAACACTGAAGCTTTCTTT. V and J are TRBV7-9 and TRBJ1-1, with 10 bases aligning to TRBD1. CDR1 is SEHNR, CDR2 FQNEAQ, per germline (reference sequence). V was clipped by 4 bases and J by 1 base; unmatched bases: 0. The CDR3 length is 14 residues. Using reference TRBV7-9 and TRBJ1-1 for the parts outside the CDR3, the full variable domain is DTGVSQNPRHKITKRGQNVTFRCDPISEHNRLYWYRQTLGQGPEFLTYFQNEAQLEKSRLLSDRFSAERPKGSFSTLEIQRTEQGDSAMYLCASSWDRGNTEAFFGQGTRLTVV.

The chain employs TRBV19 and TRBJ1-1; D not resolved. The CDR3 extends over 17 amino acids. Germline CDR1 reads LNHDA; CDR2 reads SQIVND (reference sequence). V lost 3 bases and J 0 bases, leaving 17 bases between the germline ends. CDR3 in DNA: TGTGCCAGTAGTATCTCGGGGTTGACACTCTTGAACACTGAAGCTTTCTTT. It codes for CASSISGLTLLNTEAFF. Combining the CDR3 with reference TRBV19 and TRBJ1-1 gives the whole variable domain DGGITQSPKYLFRKEGQNVTLSCEQNLNHDAMYWYRQDPGQGLRLIYYSQIVNDFQKGDIAEGYSVSREKKESFPLTVTSAQKNPTAFYLCASSISGLTLLNTEAFFGQGTRLTVV.

The CDR3 nucleotides read TGTGCCAGTAATCTAAGAGGGGGCCTAGGCAATCAGCCCCAGCATTTT. This translates into CASNLRGGLGNQPQHF. The V gene is TRBV19, the J gene TRBJ1-5; 7 bases are a match to TRBD1. With 7 bases clipped from V and 2 bases from J, the junction kept 11 bases outside the gene matches. This CDR3 has 16 amino acids. Germline V lookup: CDR1 LNHDA, CDR2 SQIVND (reference sequence).

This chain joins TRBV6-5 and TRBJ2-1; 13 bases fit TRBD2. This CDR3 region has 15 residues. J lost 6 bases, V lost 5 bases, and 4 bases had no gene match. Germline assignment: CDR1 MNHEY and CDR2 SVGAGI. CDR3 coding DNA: TGTGCCAGCAGTAGGACTAGCGGGAGTATCAATGAGCAGTTCTTC. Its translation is CASSRTSGSINEQFF.

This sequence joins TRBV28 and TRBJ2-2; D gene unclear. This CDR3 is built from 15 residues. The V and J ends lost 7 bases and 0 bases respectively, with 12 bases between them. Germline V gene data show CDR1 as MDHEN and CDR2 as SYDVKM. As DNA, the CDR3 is TGTGCCAGCATCCGAGGTGCGTCGAACACCGGGGAGCTGTTTTTT. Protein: CASIRGASNTGELFF.

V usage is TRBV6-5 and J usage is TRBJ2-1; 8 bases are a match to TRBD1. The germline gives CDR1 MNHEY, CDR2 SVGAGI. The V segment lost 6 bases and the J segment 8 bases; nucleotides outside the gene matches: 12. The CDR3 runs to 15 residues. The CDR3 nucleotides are TGTGCCAGCAGCCGAAGTGACAGGGGAAAGGATGAGCAGTTCTTC. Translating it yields CASSRSDRGKDEQFF.

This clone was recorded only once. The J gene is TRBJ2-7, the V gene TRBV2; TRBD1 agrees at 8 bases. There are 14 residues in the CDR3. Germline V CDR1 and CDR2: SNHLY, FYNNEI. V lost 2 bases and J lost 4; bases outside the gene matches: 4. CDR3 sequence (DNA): TGTGCCAGCAGTGAAATGGGACAGGTGTACGAGCAGTACTTC. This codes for CASSEMGQVYEQYF.

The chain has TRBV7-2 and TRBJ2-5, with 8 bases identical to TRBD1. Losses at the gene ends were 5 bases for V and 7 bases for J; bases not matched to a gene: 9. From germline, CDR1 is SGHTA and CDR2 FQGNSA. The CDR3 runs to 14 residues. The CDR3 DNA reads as TGTGCCAGCAGCGCGGGACAGGTTAAGGGGACCCAGTACTTC. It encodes CASSAGQVKGTQYF.

Here the CDR3 reads CASSEAGGTQYF. The CDR3 DNA is TGTGCCAGCAGTGAAGCGGGGGGGACCCAGTACTTC. The V call is TRBV6-1, the J call TRBJ2-5; a possible D gene is TRBD2 (6 bases). CDR1 and CDR2 from the germline V gene are MNHNS and SASEGT. This CDR3 region has 12 residues. V lost 0 bases to trimming and J lost 7 bases, with 6 bases between them.

The CDR3 nucleotides are TGTGCTAGTACGTCCCAGGGCATGGTTGAAAAACTGTTTTTT. As protein: CASTSQGMVEKLFF. The chain links TRBV12-5 to TRBJ1-4; weak D call: TRBD1 (5 bases). CDR1 is LGHNT and CDR2 is FRNRAP in the germline V gene. This CDR3 is 14 amino acids long. The V end was cut by 8 bases, the J end by 7 bases, with 17 bases between.

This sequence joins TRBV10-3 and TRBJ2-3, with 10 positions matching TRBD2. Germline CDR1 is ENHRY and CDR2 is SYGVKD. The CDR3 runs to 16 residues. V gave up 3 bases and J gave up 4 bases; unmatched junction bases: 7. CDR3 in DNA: TGTGCCATCAGTGAAGGAGCAAGCGGGAGGGCAGATACGCAGTATTTT. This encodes CAISEGASGRADTQYF.

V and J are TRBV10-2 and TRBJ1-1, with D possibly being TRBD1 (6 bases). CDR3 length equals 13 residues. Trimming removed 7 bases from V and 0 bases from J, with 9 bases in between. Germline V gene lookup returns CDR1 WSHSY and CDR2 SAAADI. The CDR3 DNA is TGCGCCAGCACGGGACAACTGAACACTGAAGCTTTCTTT. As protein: CASTGQLNTEAFF.

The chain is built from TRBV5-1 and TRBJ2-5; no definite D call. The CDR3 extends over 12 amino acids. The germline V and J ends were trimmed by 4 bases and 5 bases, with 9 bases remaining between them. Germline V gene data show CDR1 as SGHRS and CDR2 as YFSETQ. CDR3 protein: CASSAPAETQYF. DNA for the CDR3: TGCGCCAGCAGCGCCCCCGCGGAGACCCAGTACTTC.

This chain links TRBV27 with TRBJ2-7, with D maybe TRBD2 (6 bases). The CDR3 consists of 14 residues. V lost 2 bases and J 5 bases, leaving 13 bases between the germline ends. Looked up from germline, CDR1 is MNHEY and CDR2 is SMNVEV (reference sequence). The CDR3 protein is CASSLLGRGDEQYF. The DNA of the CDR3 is TGTGCCAGCAGTTTACTCGGGAGAGGCGACGAGCAGTACTTC.

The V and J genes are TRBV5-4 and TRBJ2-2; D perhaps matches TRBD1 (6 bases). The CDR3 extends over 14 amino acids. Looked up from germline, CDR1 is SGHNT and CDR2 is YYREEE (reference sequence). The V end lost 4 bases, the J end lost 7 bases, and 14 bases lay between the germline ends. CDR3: CASSVNREVGELFF. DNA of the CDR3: TGTGCCAGCAGCGTAAACAGGGAAGTCGGGGAGCTGTTTTTT.

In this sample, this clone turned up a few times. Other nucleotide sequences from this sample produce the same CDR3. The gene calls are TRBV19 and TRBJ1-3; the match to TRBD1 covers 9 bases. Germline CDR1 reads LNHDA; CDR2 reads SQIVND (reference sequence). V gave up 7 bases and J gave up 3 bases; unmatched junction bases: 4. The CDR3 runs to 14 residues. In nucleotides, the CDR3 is TGTGCCAGTACGGACAGGGGTAGTGGAAACACCATATATTTT. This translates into CASTDRGSGNTIYF.

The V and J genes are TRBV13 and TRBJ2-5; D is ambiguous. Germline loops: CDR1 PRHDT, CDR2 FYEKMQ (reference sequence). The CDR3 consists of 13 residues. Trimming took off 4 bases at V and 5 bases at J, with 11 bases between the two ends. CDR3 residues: CASSSRLRETQYF. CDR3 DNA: TGTGCCAGCAGCTCCCGGTTACGGGAGACCCAGTACTTC.

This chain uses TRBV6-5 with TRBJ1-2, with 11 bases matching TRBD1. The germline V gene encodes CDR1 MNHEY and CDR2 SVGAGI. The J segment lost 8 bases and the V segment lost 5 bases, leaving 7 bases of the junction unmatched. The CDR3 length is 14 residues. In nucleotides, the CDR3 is TGTGCCAGCAGTGACGGACAGGGGGCAGGGGGCTACACCTTC. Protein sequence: CASSDGQGAGGYTF.

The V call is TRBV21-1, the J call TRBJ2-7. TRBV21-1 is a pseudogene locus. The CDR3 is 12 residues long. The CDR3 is CASSKAVNEQYF. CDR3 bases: TGTGCCAGCAGCAAAGCGGTAAACGAGCAGTACTTC.

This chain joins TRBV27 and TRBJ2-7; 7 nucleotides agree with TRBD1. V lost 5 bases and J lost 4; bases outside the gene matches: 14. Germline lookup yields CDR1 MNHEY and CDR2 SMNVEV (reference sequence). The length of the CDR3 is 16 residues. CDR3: CASSPRTGQGVYEQYF. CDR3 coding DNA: TGTGCCAGCAGTCCAAGGACAGGCCAGGGGGTTTACGAGCAGTACTTC.

The CDR3 coding sequence is TGTGCCAGCAGTTACGTGGCCCCAAGCGGCGGTGAGCAGTTCTTC. Translation gives CASSYVAPSGGEQFF. This chain uses TRBV6-5 with TRBJ2-1, with a tentative D call TRBD2 (5 bases). Germline loops: CDR1 MNHEY, CDR2 SVGAGI. Trimming cost V 2 bases and J 9 bases, with 17 bases left between them. This CDR3 contains 15 residues.